The TCR beta chain under discussion was sequenced for a study of T cell responses to AZD1222 COVID-19 vaccine. Study observations and caveats: Among the donors, most were white British and more were female, and clonal diversity was possibly underestimated. Regions 160-218 and 743-854 held dominance among vaccine-associated CD4 TCRs, which spanned spike. When two AZD1222 doses had been given, Spike-specific TCR breadth and depth rose.

Pooling covered second doses at about 4 or about 12 weeks. Trimming removed 1 base at V and 0 bases at J, with 9 bases between. This CDR3 has 15 residues. Per germline, CDR1 MNHEY and CDR2 SVGAGI. Libraries were prepared by immunoSEQ multiplex PCR; TCRdb keeps only in-frame clonotypes and omits some of them. This sample has 120,000 to 150,000 clones, with around 84% found just once. This clone was observed a single time. Its antigen is currently unknown. The clonotype originates from an adult who received the AZD1222 COVID-19 vaccine. The V and J genes are TRBV6-5 and TRBJ1-2; D is unresolved. The specimen was peripheral blood, collected 28 days after the second AZD1222 dose. As DNA, the CDR3 is TGTGCCAGCAGTTACTTGGGCTCTTCTAACTATGGCTACACCTTC. This translates into CASSYLGSSNYGYTF.